The next 23 T cell receptor beta chains were all read from a single sample in a study of T cells in Graves' hyperthyroidism and ophthalmopathy. TCR beta CDR3 region amplification was performed from RNA transcripts. The study used the HTBI primer set for a first-round RT-PCR of the TCR CDR3. One entry per CDR3 protein results from TCRdb running MiXCR on the multiplex PCR reads. The sample contains around 300,000 distinct CDR3 sequences, approximately 12% of which appear only once. The sample consisted of blood. All receptors come from a woman aged 30 to 39 with Graves' hyperthyroidism that later progressed to Graves' ophthalmopathy.

This clonotype came up many times. The rearrangement joins TRBV19 to TRBJ1-2; 9 bases fit TRBD1. V trimming: 4 bases; J trimming: 6 bases; junction bases outside the gene matches: 9. CDR3 length equals 15 residues. Germline V gene data show CDR1 as LNHDA and CDR2 as SQIVND (reference sequence). CDR3 sequence (DNA): TGTGCCAGTAGTAGCCCTCCCAGGACAGGGGATGGCTACACCTTC. Residues: CASSSPPRTGDGYTF.

This clonotype came up many times. This chain joins TRBV27 and TRBJ2-3; D not resolved. V was clipped by 6 bases and J by 2 bases, with 15 bases between them. CDR1 MNHEY and CDR2 SMNVEV come from the germline V gene (reference sequence). This CDR3 is built from 15 residues. In DNA form, the CDR3 reads TGTGCCAGCAGCCCGTTGGCGACCTACACAGATACGCAGTATTTT. This encodes CASSPLATYTDTQYF.

Ten or more counts support this clonotype. The chain is built from TRBV6-2 or TRBV6-3 and TRBJ1-1; D remains unclear. CDR1 MNHEY and CDR2 SVGEGT come from the germline V gene. CDR3 length: 12 residues. V was clipped by 5 bases and J by 0 bases, with 4 bases between them. CDR3 sequence: CASSQMNTEAFF. In DNA form, the CDR3 reads TGTGCCAGCAGTCAGATGAACACTGAAGCTTTCTTT.

The J gene is TRBJ2-6, the V gene TRBV2; D ambiguous. V dropped 5 bases and J dropped 0 bases, with 11 bases sitting between them. CDR1 and CDR2 from the germline V gene are SNHLY and FYNNEI. This CDR3 has 16 amino acids. The CDR3, as DNA: TGTGCCAGCAGTAAAAAGACCCTCTCTGGGGCCAACGTCCTGACTTTC. This codes for CASSKKTLSGANVLTF.

This clonotype was picked up many times. The chain has TRBV12-3 or TRBV12-4 and TRBJ2-1; tentative D call: TRBD2 (7 bases). The CDR3 runs 13 residues. Deletions cut 3 bases from V and 7 bases from J, with 10 bases between. This chain's CDR3 is CASSFEGGNEQFF. As DNA, the CDR3 is TGTGCCAGCAGTTTTGAGGGGGGGAATGAGCAGTTCTTC.

This clonotype has ten or more counts. The rearrangement links TRBV2 to TRBJ1-5; the D gene is possibly TRBD1 (5 bases). V gave up 3 bases and J gave up 2 bases, with 14 bases separating them. CDR3 length equals 16 residues. Germline CDR1 is SNHLY and CDR2 is FYNNEI. The CDR3 sequence: CASSDSQGSRNQPQHF. The CDR3, as DNA: TGTGCCAGCAGTGATAGCCAGGGTTCTCGCAATCAGCCCCAGCATTTT. Together with reference TRBV2 and TRBJ1-5, the CDR3 gives the full variable domain: EPEVTQTPSHQVTQMGQEVILRCVPISNHLYFYWYRQILGQKVEFLVSFYNNEISEKSEIFDDQFSVERPDGSNFTLKIRSTKLEDSAMYFCASSDSQGSRNQPQHFGDGTRLSIL.

In this sample, this clonotype turned up many times. The chain joins TRBV6-1 to TRBJ1-1; D not resolved. The CDR3 contains 14 residues. Germline assignment: CDR1 MNHNS and CDR2 SASEGT. V lost 5 bases and J 1 base, leaving 11 bases between the germline ends. CDR3 region: CASSRHGTNTEAFF. The CDR3 DNA is TGTGCCAGCAGTCGACACGGAACGAACACTGAAGCTTTCTTT.

This clonotype was seen at least ten times. The chain has TRBV20-1 and TRBJ2-7, with D perhaps TRBD2 (6 bases). Looked up from germline, CDR1 is DFQATT and CDR2 is SNEGSKA (reference sequence). The V end lost 6 bases, the J end lost 3 bases, and 21 bases lay between the germline ends. The CDR3 has 15 residues. CDR3 sequence (DNA): TGCAGTGCCCTCAGCCCCCCCGGGAGACACTACGAGCAGTACTTC. This translates into CSALSPPGRHYEQYF.

This clonotype has a handful of counts. The germline gene is not matched at one end of the junction; a read error may be the cause. The chain employs TRBV7-6 and TRBJ1-3, with 7 nucleotides matching TRBD1. The CDR3 loop spans 14 amino acids. Germline CDR1 SGHVS, CDR2 FNYEAQ. Here the CDR3 DNA reads TGTGCCAGCAGCAATGACAGGGCTGGAAACGCCATATATTTT. Residues: CASSNDRAGNAIYF.

This clonotype was detected only a few times. The gene calls are TRBV6-2 or TRBV6-3 and TRBJ2-3; D may be TRBD1 (5 bases). The CDR3 totals 16 residues. Germline V CDR1 and CDR2: MNHEY, SVGEGT. V shed 5 bases and J shed 4 bases, with 19 bases lying between them. CDR3 protein: CASSPQGETYSDTQYF. Written as DNA, the CDR3 is TGTGCCAGCAGTCCCCAGGGTGAAACGTATTCAGATACGCAGTATTTT.

The sample holds many counts of this clonotype. The chain is built from TRBV2 and TRBJ2-4; D call uncertain. This CDR3 has 17 amino acids. Between the trimmed V and J ends, which lost 6 bases and 7 bases, there was a span of 25 bases. Germline V gene sequence: CDR1 SNHLY, CDR2 FYNNEI. The DNA of the CDR3 is TGTGCCAGCAGCCTTGCAGACACCTATTTTTCGGCGAACATTCAGTACTTC. Translation gives CASSLADTYFSANIQYF.

The chain couples TRBV7-3 to TRBJ1-4, with D hard to call. V was clipped by 4 bases and J by 6 bases, with 6 bases between them. Germline assignment: CDR1 SGHTA and CDR2 FQGTGA. The length of the CDR3 is 12 residues. CDR3 residues: CASSSDYEKLFF. In nucleotides, the CDR3 is TGTGCCAGCAGCTCCGACTATGAAAAACTGTTTTTT.

V is TRBV7-2 and J is TRBJ1-5; 8 bases are shared with TRBD1. The CDR3 covers 16 residues. Germline CDR1 SGHTA, CDR2 FQGNSA. Trimming took 6 bases from V and 5 from J; bases not matched to a gene: 12. CDR3 coding DNA: TGTGCCAGCAGGATGCCGGGACAGGAAGGTTATCAGCCCCAGCATTTT. Translation gives CASRMPGQEGYQPQHF.

This clonotype was detected many times. The chain couples TRBV5-6 to TRBJ2-1; TRBD2 matches 12 bases. The V gene's germline CDR1 is SGHDT and CDR2 YYEEEE. CDR3 length: 16 residues. The V segment lost 4 bases and the J segment 4 bases; nucleotides outside the gene matches: 6. CDR3 nucleotides: TGTGCCAGCAGCGATGCCGGGACTAGCGGGTACAATGAGCAGTTCTTC. Its translation: CASSDAGTSGYNEQFF.

Many counts were recorded for this clonotype. The DNA of the CDR3 is TGTGCCAGCAGCTTAGGACAGGGGACAAATTCACCCCTCCACTTT. Its translation: CASSLGQGTNSPLHF. The V gene is TRBV7-2, the J gene TRBJ1-6; TRBD1 matches 8 bases. The CDR3 has 15 residues. Unmatched junction bases numbered 3, after V lost 1 base and J lost 7 bases. CDR1 is SGHTA, CDR2 FQGNSA, per germline.

The chain carries TRBV12-3 or TRBV12-4 and TRBJ2-2, with D possibly matching TRBD2 (5 bases). V shed 6 bases and J shed 3 bases, with 23 bases lying between them. The CDR3 runs 18 residues. The CDR3 protein is CASSQRTRAAIDTGELFF. The CDR3 coding sequence is TGTGCCAGCAGCCAACGGACGAGGGCCGCCATCGACACCGGGGAGCTGTTTTTT.

This clonotype was recorded at least ten times. The chain employs TRBV20-1 and TRBJ2-2; 10 bases line up with TRBD1. Germline V gene data show CDR1 as DFQATT and CDR2 as SNEGSKA (reference sequence). With V trimmed by 6 bases and J by 1 base, 5 bases remained unmatched. The CDR3 is 15 amino acids. Here the CDR3 reads CSAWDRGRNTGELFF. In DNA, the CDR3 is TGCAGTGCCTGGGACAGGGGAAGGAACACCGGGGAGCTGTTTTTT.

The chain couples TRBV5-4 to TRBJ2-7, with TRBD1 matching over 9 bases. V gave up 0 bases and J gave up 5 bases; unmatched junction bases: 6. Germline assignment: CDR1 SGHNT and CDR2 YYREEE (reference sequence). This CDR3 region has 15 residues. CDR3 in amino acids: CASSLAGTGMNEQYF. Here the CDR3 DNA reads TGTGCCAGCAGCTTGGCCGGGACAGGGATGAACGAGCAGTACTTC.

This clonotype was seen at least ten times. The chain carries TRBV27 and TRBJ2-1, with TRBD2 matching over 7 bases. The CDR3 is 14 residues long. After removal of 7 bases from V and 4 bases from J, the junction contained 7 bases not matched to a gene. Germline V gene lookup returns CDR1 MNHEY and CDR2 SMNVEV (reference sequence). The CDR3 is CASKIKREYNEQFF. The CDR3 coding sequence is TGTGCCAGCAAGATCAAGCGGGAATACAATGAGCAGTTCTTC.

This chain joins TRBV28 and TRBJ1-2; D remains ambiguous. Germline V gene lookup returns CDR1 MDHEN and CDR2 SYDVKM. V was shortened by 1 base and J by 3 bases, with 18 bases between the two germline ends. This CDR3 spans 17 amino acids. This CDR3 reads CASSLLGSSRFYYGYTF. The DNA of the CDR3 is TGTGCCAGCAGTTTATTGGGTAGTTCCCGATTTTACTATGGCTACACCTTC.

V gene TRBV19 combines with J gene TRBJ2-7; weak D call: TRBD1 (6 bases). This CDR3 has 14 residues. In germline, CDR1 is LNHDA, CDR2 SQIVND (reference sequence). The V end lost 5 bases, the J end lost 2 bases, and 13 bases lay between the germline ends. The CDR3 region is CASSYRVGTYEQYF. CDR3 DNA sequence: TGTGCCAGTAGTTACAGGGTTGGAACCTACGAGCAGTACTTC.

In its sample, this clonotype was seen many times. The V call is TRBV2, the J call TRBJ2-7; 9 bases line up with TRBD1. The junction had 8 bases not matched to a gene; V was cut back by 6 bases and J by 5 bases. Germline V gives CDR1 SNHLY, CDR2 FYNNEI. This CDR3 has 14 amino acids. The CDR3 DNA follows: TGTGCCAGCAGATCGGACAGGGGCCTCAACGAGCAGTACTTC. Translation: CASRSDRGLNEQYF.

This clonotype appeared a few times. The chain carries TRBV19 and TRBJ2-1; the D gene is possibly TRBD2 (5 bases). The CDR3 spans 14 residues. Germline V lookup: CDR1 LNHDA, CDR2 SQIVND (reference sequence). Trimming took 3 bases from V and 4 from J, leaving 10 bases between them. CDR3 amino acids: CASSIGERYNEQFF. CDR3 DNA sequence: TGTGCCAGTAGTATCGGGGAACGGTACAATGAGCAGTTCTTC.